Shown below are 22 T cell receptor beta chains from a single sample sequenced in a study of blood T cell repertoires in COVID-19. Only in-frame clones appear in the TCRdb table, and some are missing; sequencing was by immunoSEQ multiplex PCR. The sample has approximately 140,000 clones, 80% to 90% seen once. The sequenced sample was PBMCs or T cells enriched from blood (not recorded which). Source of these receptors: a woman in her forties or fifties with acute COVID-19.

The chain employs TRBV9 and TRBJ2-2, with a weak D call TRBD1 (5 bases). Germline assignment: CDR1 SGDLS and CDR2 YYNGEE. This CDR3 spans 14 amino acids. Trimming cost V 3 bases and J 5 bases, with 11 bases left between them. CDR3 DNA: TGTGCCAGCAGCGCAGGGTGGGAAACCGGGGAGCTGTTTTTT. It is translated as CASSAGWETGELFF.

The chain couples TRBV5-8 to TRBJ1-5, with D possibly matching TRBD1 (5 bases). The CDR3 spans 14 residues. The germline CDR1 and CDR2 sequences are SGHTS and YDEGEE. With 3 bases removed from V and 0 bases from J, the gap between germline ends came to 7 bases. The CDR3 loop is CASSSTVSNQPQHF. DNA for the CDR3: TGTGCCAGCAGCTCGACAGTTAGCAATCAGCCCCAGCATTTT.

CDR3 bases: TGTGCCAGCAGCGTATCACCAGGGATGAACACTGAAGCTTTCTTT. Translating it yields CASSVSPGMNTEAFF. This chain links TRBV9 with TRBJ1-1; the D gene is possibly TRBD1 (5 bases). Germline CDR1 is SGDLS and CDR2 is YYNGEE. The V gene lost 1 base and the J gene lost 0 bases, with 10 bases spanning the gap. The CDR3 has 15 residues. The complete variable domain, with remaining parts taken from reference TRBV9 and TRBJ1-1, reads DSGVTQTPKHLITATGQRVTLRCSPRSGDLSVYWYQQSLDQGLQFLIQYYNGEERAKGNILERFSAQQFPDLHSELNLSSLELGDSALYFCASSVSPGMNTEAFFGQGTRLTVV.

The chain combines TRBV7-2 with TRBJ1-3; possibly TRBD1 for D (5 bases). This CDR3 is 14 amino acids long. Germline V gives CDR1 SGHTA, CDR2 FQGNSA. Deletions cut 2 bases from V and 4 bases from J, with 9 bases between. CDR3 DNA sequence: TGTGCCAGCAGCTTATTCCCAGGGGGAAACACCATATATTTT. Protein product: CASSLFPGGNTIYF.

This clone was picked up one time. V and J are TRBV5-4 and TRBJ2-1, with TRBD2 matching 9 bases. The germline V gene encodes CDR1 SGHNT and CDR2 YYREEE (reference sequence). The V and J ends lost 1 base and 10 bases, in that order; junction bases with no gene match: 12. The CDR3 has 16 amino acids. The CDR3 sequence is CASSLKRLAGDGEQFF. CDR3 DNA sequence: TGTGCCAGCAGCTTGAAGAGGTTAGCGGGAGACGGGGAGCAGTTCTTC.

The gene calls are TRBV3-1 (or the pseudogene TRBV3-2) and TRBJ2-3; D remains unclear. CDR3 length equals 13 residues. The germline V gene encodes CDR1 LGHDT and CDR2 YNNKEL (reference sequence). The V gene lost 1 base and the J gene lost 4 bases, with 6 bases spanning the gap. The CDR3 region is CASSQGASDTQYF. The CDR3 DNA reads TGTGCCAGCAGCCAAGGCGCGTCAGATACGCAGTATTTT.

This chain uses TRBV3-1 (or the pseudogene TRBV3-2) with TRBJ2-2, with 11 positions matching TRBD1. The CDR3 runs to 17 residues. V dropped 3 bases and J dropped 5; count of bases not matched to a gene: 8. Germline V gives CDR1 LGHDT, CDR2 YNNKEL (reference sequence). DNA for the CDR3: TGTGCCAGCAGCCATTACCGGGACAGGGGGTTTACCGGGGAGCTGTTTTTT. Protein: CASSHYRDRGFTGELFF.

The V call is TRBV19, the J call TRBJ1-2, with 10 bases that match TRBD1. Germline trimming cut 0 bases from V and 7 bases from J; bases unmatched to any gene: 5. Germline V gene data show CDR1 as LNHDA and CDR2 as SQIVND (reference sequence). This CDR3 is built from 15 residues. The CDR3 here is CASSIETGGGGGYTF. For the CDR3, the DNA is TGTGCCAGTAGTATAGAGACAGGGGGCGGCGGTGGCTACACCTTC.

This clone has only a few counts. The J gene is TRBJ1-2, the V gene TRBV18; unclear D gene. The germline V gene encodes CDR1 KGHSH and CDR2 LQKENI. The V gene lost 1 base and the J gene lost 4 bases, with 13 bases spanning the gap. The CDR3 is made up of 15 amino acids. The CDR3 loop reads CASSPQGDGVYGYTF. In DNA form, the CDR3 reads TGTGCCAGCTCACCACAGGGAGACGGTGTCTATGGCTACACCTTC.

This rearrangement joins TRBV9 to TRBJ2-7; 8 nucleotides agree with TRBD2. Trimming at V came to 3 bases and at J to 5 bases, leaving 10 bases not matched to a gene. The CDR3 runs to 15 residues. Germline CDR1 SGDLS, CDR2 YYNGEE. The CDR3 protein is CASSARHGGADEQYF. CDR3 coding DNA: TGTGCCAGCAGCGCCCGCCACGGGGGGGCGGACGAGCAGTACTTC.

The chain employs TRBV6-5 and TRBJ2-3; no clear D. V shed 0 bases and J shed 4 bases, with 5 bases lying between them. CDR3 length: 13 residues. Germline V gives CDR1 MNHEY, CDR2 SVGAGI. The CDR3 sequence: CASSYSSSDTQYF. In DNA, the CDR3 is TGTGCCAGCAGTTACTCGTCGTCAGATACGCAGTATTTT.

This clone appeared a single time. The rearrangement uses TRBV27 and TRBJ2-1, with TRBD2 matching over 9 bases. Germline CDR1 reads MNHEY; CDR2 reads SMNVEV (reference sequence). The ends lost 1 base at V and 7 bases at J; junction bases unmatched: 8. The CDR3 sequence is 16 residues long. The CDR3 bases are TGTGCCAGCAGTTTATATTCTAGCGGGATCGTGAATGAGCAGTTCTTC. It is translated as CASSLYSSGIVNEQFF.

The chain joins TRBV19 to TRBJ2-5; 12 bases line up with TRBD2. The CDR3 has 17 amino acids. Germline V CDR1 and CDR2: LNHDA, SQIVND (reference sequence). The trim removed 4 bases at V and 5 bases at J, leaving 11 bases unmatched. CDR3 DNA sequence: TGTGCCAGTAGTACACCTCCACTAGCGGGAGGAGAGGAGACCCAGTACTTC. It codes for CASSTPPLAGGEETQYF.

The CDR3 is CASGLGGSWETQYF. DNA for the CDR3: TGTGCCAGCGGGTTGGGCGGGAGTTGGGAGACCCAGTACTTC. The V gene is TRBV2, the J gene TRBJ2-5; 7 bases are a match to TRBD2. From germline, CDR1 is SNHLY and CDR2 FYNNEI. The J segment lost 5 bases and the V segment lost 8 bases, leaving 11 bases of the junction unmatched. CDR3 length: 14 amino acids.

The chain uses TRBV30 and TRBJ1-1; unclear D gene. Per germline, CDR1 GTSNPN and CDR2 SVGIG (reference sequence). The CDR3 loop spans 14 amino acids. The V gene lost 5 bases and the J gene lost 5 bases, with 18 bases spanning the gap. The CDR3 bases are TGTGCCTGGGCCTTGGGATCCCCGGGGACTGAAGCTTTCTTT. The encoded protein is CAWALGSPGTEAFF.

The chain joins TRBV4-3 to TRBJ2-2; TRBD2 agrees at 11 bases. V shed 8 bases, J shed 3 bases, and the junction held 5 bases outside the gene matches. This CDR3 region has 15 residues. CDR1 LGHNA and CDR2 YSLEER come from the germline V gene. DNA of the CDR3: TGCGCCAGCGGGAAACTAGCGGGAGACACCGGGGAGCTGTTTTTT. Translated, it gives CASGKLAGDTGELFF.

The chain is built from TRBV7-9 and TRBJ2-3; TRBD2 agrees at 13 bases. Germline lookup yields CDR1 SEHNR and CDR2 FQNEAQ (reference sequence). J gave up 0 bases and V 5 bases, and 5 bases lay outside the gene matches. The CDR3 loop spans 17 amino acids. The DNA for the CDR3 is TGTGCCAGCAGCACGGGACTAGCGGGATCTAGCACAGATACGCAGTATTTT. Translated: CASSTGLAGSSTDTQYF.

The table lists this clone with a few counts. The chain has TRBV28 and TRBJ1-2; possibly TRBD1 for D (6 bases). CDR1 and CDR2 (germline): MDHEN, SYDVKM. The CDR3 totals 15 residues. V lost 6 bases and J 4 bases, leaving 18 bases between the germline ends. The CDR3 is CASRPVLGGGYGYTF. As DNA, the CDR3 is TGTGCCAGCAGGCCTGTCCTAGGGGGGGGCTATGGCTACACCTTC.

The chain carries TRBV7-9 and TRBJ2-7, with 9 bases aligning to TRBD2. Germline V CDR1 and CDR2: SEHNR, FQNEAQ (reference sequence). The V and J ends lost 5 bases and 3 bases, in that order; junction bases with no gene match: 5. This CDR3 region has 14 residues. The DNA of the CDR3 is TGTGCCAGCAGCCCTAGCGGGGTGCGCTACGAGCAGTACTTC. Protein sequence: CASSPSGVRYEQYF.

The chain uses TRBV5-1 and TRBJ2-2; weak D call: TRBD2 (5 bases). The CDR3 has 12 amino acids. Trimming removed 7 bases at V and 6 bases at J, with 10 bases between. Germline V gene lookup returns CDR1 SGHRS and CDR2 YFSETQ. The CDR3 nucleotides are TGCGCCAGCCGAGACTATGCCGGGGAGCTGTTTTTT. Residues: CASRDYAGELFF.

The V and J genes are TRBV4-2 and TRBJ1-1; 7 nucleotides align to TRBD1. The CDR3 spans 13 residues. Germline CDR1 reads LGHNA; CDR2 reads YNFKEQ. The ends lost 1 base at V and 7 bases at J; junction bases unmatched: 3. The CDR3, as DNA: TGTGCCAGCAGCCAAGCCCGGGACAGTGAAGCTTTCTTT. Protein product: CASSQARDSEAFF.

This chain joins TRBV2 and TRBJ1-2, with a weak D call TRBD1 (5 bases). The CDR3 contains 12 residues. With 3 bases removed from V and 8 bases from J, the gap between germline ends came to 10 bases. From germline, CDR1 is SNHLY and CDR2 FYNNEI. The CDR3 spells CASSDVEGGYTF. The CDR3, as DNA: TGTGCCAGCAGTGATGTGGAGGGGGGCTACACCTTC.